Listed below are T cell receptor beta chains from one sample, sequenced in a study of radiotherapy plus CTLA-4 blockade in lung cancer. The method was immunoSEQ multiplex PCR; TCRdb's version includes in-frame clones alone and lacks a portion of them. The sample lists fewer than 140,000 clones, more than 70% occurring once. Material: peripheral blood, obtained from a patient treated with radiotherapy plus ipilimumab. The receptors were gathered from a human donor with non-small cell lung cancer that progressed on radiotherapy plus ipilimumab. Some clones in this sample may be carry-over from other donors' samples. Both conserved end residues are part of each CDR3. The order of the fields is J gene, clone size, D gene, V gene, CDR3 protein, CDR3 DNA. A D gene is named only where the DNA matches it firmly. Clone size, where shown, is once, few, many, or a class for clones that have expanded.

>TRBJ1-1|-|-|TRBV10-3
CAISRDGNTEAFF
TGTGCCATCAGCCGGGACGGAAACACTGAAGCTTTCTTT
>TRBJ2-3|-|-|TRBV5-4
CASSLLSVSTDTQYF
TGTGCCAGCAGCTTGTTAAGCGTTAGCACAGATACGCAGTATTTT
>TRBJ1-2|few|-|TRBV6-1
CASSELTGSYGYTF
TGTGCCAGCAGTGAGTTAACAGGGAGCTATGGCTACACCTTC
>TRBJ1-1|-|-|TRBV7-2
CASSWGDSRNTEAFF
TGTGCCAGCAGCTGGGGAGACAGCAGGAACACTGAAGCTTTCTTT
>TRBJ2-2|-|-|TRBV6-5
CASSYLGGELFF
TGTGCCAGCAGTTACCTTGGCGGGGAGCTGTTTTTT
>TRBJ2-3|-|TRBD2|TRBV2
CASSDGLAGGSDTQYF
TGTGCCAGCAGTGACGGACTAGCGGGGGGGTCGGATACGCAGTATTTT
>TRBJ2-7|-|-|TRBV2
CASSEWGYEQYF
TGTGCCAGCAGTGAATGGGGTTACGAGCAGTACTTC
>TRBJ2-3|-|-|TRBV5-1
CASSSGLGGHTDTQYF
TGCGCCAGCAGCTCTGGACTAGGGGGGCACACAGATACGCAGTATTTT
>TRBJ2-7|few|TRBD1|TRBV6-4
CASSLTGYEQYF
TGTGCCAGCAGCCTGACAGGGTACGAGCAGTACTTC
>TRBJ1-3|-|TRBD1|TRBV6-5
CAVGTGGHTIYF
TGTGCCGTCGGGACAGGGGGTCACACCATATATTTT
>TRBJ2-3|-|TRBD2|TRBV10-3
CAISGLAGVSWDTQYF
TGTGCCATCAGTGGACTAGCGGGGGTTTCGTGGGATACGCAGTATTTT
>TRBJ2-6|once|-|TRBV29-1
CSVYNSGANVLTF
TGCAGCGTGTACAACTCTGGGGCCAACGTCCTGACTTTC
>TRBJ1-2|-|TRBD1|TRBV28
CASSPRDSSSGYTF
TGTGCCAGCAGTCCACGGGACAGTTCGAGCGGCTACACCTTC
>TRBJ1-1|once|-|TRBV5-1
CASSTGLVNTEAFF
TGCGCCAGCAGCACGGGACTCGTGAACACTGAAGCTTTCTTT
>TRBJ1-5|-|-|TRBV19
CASSLRMAGRHQPQHF
TGTGCCAGTAGTCTCCGAATGGCAGGGCGACATCAGCCCCAGCATTTT
>TRBJ1-1|once|-|TRBV7-2
CASSLDELGPNDNTEAFF
TGTGCCAGCAGCTTAGACGAATTAGGCCCCAACGACAACACTGAAGCTTTCTTT
>TRBJ1-4|-|-|TRBV27
CASSIQGNQGNEKLFF
TGTGCCAGCAGTATCCAGGGTAATCAGGGTAATGAAAAACTGTTTTTT
>TRBJ1-6|-|TRBD1|TRBV5-1
CASTIDRGSPLHF
TGCGCCAGCACCATCGACAGGGGTTCACCCCTCCACTTT
>TRBJ1-1|-|-|TRBV5-1
CASSQDRNTEAFF
TGCGCCAGCAGCCAAGACAGAAACACTGAAGCTTTCTTT
>TRBJ1-3|-|TRBD1|TRBV7-2
CASSPRDRGDSGNTIYF
TGTGCCAGCAGCCCCCGGGACAGGGGGGACTCTGGAAACACCATATATTTT
>TRBJ1-5|-|-|TRBV6-1
CASSEGAGAKSGSNQPQHF
TGTGCCAGCAGTGAGGGGGCAGGGGCCAAATCTGGAAGCAATCAGCCCCAGCATTTT
>TRBJ2-7|-|TRBD2|TRBV4-3
CASSRHGGGPWEQYF
TGCGCCAGCAGCCGCCATGGGGGGGGACCCTGGGAGCAGTACTTC
>TRBJ2-7|once|-|TRBV7-2
CASGVATGQQYF
TGTGCCAGCGGAGTGGCGACGGGTCAGCAGTACTTC
>TRBJ2-1|-|TRBD2|TRBV19
CASSIPGGGYNEQFF
TGTGCCAGTAGTATCCCCGGGGGGGGATACAATGAGCAGTTCTTC
>TRBJ1-4|medium-sized|-|TRBV7-9
CASSLSWGLNEKLFF
TGTGCCAGCAGCTTATCATGGGGACTTAATGAAAAACTGTTTTTT
>TRBJ1-5|-|-|TRBV18
CASSPTVVNQPQHF
TGTGCCAGCTCACCCACGGTGGTCAATCAGCCCCAGCATTTT
>TRBJ1-2|-|-|TRBV5-5
CASSQGGGNYGYTF
TGTGCCAGCAGCCAAGGAGGGGGGAACTATGGCTACACCTTC
>TRBJ1-1|-|-|TRBV11-2
CASSLGGRANTEAFF
TGTGCCAGCAGCTTAGGTGGCAGGGCGAACACTGAAGCTTTCTTT
>TRBJ2-3|-|-|TRBV11-3
CASSLGRDSITDTQYF
TGTGCCAGCAGCTTAGGCCGGGATTCTATCACAGATACGCAGTATTTT
>TRBJ2-5|-|-|TRBV28
CASSFVLQETQYF
TGTGCCAGCAGTTTTGTCCTCCAAGAGACCCAGTACTTC
>TRBJ1-6|-|-|TRBV7-2
CASSLFPQPLHF
TGTGCCAGCAGCTTATTCCCCCAACCCCTCCACTTT
>TRBJ1-1|-|-|TRBV9
CASSRSQGFTEAFF
TGTGCCAGCAGTCGTAGCCAGGGGTTCACTGAAGCTTTCTTT